This TCR beta chain was captured by sequencing in a study of T cells in Graves' hyperthyroidism and ophthalmopathy. Patients were excluded because of uncontrolled infection, other autoimmune disease, pregnancy or lactation. For the diagnoses, clinical symptoms, serum thyroxine and TRAb, thyroid ultrasound and orbital computed tomography were used. In this sample, this clonotype turned up many times. Its antigen is unknown. It was RNA transcripts that yielded the amplified TCR beta CDR3 regions. HTBI primers were employed in a first-round RT-PCR of the TCR CDR3. Each CDR3 protein is one row after TCRdb ran MiXCR on the multiplex PCR reads. The sample lists more than 500,000 distinct CDR3 sequences; roughly 46% were seen once. The germline gives CDR1 MGHRA, CDR2 YSYEKL. CDR3 length: 15 amino acids. After removal of 4 bases from V and 1 base from J, the junction contained 6 bases not matched to a gene.

Whole-study results and caveats: Blood shared most expanded thyroid clonotypes above 0.001. In validation, the model predicted ophthalmopathy. These predictions came a median approximately 6.5 months before onset.

The clonotype was recovered from an adult woman with Graves' disease, either hyperthyroidism or ophthalmopathy (not recorded which). V gene TRBV4-1 combines with J gene TRBJ2-7, with 8 positions matching TRBD1. Specimen: peripheral blood or thyroid tissue (not recorded which). The CDR3, as DNA: TGCGCCAGCAGCCTTACAGGGGGACCATCCTACGAGCAGTACTTC. Translated, it gives CASSLTGGPSYEQYF.